This T cell receptor beta chain was sequenced during a study of blood T cell repertoires in COVID-19 (dated by TCRdb to the early 2020s). Looking at the study overall: The collaborator samples originated in the United States, Italy and Spain and spanned the acute and convalescent phases of COVID-19. The material from the prospective study consisted of cDNA or gDNA derived from T cells, B-cell-depleted T cells, or PBMCs. Nearly every sample came with metadata listing a de-identified subject ID, COVID-19 status, age in years and sex. The repertoires were made available in a free public database intended to serve as a resource for research on the immune response to SARS-CoV-2. HLA class I and class II types, where available, came from metadata supplied by the sample provider rather than from assay-based typing. The samples were drawn from two sources: the first 160 participants of the ongoing ImmuneRACE study, and 1,254 subjects contributed by 6 global collaborators. Deeply sampled blood TCRbeta repertoires from subjects exposed to, actively infected with, or recovered from COVID-19 were included in the dataset. General findings and caveats noted by the study authors: How much clinical and demographic metadata was included differed by source and by participant, and the metadata was provided uncurated.

The immunoSEQ Assay, a bias-controlled multiplex PCR, was used to amplify TCRbeta CDR3 regions from genomic DNA. The original methods were these. The number of nucleated cells in each sample was estimated from the amplification of reference gene primers within the assay. To quantify the absolute abundance of each unique TCRbeta CDR3 rearrangement, sequence reads were collapsed and filtered. For each sample, productive Simpson clonality was calculated by taking the square root of Simpson's diversity index across productive rearrangements. As stored in TCRdb, this immuneACCESS dataset retains in-frame rearrangements with V and J assigned. A fraction of the clones does not appear; measured against another copy, unresolved V genes explain less than half of the discrepancy, and the remainder lacks a known reason. V, J and clone size were drawn from that table, and D and trimming were deduced from the DNA. This sample has roughly 200,000 clones in its table, and 85% to 90% of those were observed once. The ten top clones hold about 20% of the sample.

One collaborating source in Seattle enrolled patients while the patients were actively infected and followed the patients over time throughout the course of disease. Whole blood was collected in K2EDTA tubes by collaborating institutions according to the institutions' own protocols. For TCRbeta analysis, collaborators shipped samples in one of three forms: frozen whole blood, isolated PBMCs, or DNA extracted from either of those sample types. In the case of this clone: Its binding antigen is unknown. Base qualities are not recorded, but no much larger clone differs from it by a single base.

From a lookup of the germline V gene (reference sequence), CDR1 and CDR2 are MNHEY and SMNVEV. The CDR3 measures 16 amino acids from cysteine to phenylalanine. The entry retains the CDR3 DNA only, 48 bases that are in frame from base 1. The V end loses 7 bases and the J end loses 6 bases, and a stretch of 19 bases separates them. The sequenced sample was peripheral blood. The origin of this receptor is a person aged 70 to 80 with COVID-19, enrolled during active disease. The chain was built from TRBV27 and TRBJ1-6; the D gene cannot be named for sure. The bases read TGTGCCAGCACCCTGAGATACAACAGACCTAATTCACCCCTCCACTTT. Translated, it gives CASTLRYNRPNSPLHF.